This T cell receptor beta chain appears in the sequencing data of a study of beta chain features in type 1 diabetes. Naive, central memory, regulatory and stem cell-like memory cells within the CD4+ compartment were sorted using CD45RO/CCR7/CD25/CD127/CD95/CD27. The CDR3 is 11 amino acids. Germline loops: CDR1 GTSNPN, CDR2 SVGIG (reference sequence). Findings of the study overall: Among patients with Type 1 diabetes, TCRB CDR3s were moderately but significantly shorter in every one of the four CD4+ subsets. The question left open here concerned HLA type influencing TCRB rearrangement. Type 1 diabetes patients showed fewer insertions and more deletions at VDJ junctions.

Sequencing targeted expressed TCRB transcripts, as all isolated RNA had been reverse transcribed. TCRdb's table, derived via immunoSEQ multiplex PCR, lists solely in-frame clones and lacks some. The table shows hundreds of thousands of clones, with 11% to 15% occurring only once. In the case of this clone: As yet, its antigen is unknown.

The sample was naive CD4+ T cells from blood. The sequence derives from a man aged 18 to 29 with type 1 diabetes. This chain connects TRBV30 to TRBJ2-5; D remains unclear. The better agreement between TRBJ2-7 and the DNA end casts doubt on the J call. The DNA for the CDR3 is TGTGCCTGGAGTCTCTCCTACGAGCAGTACTTC. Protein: CAWSLSYEQYF.